Listed below are T cell receptor beta chains from one sample, sequenced in a study of T cells in Graves' hyperthyroidism and ophthalmopathy. TCRdb reprocessed the multiplex PCR reads via MiXCR and lists one record per CDR3 protein. This table has under 800,000 distinct CDR3 sequences, 14% appearing once. Specimen: blood. These receptors were obtained from a woman younger than 35 with Graves' hyperthyroidism. Each CDR3 is given with its conserved first and last residue. A D gene is named only where the DNA matches it firmly. Rows give clone size only sometimes, using once, few, many, or a class for an expanded clone.

j_call	d_call	v_call	clone_size	cdr3_aa	cdr3_nt
TRBJ2-7	.	TRBV4-3	few	CASSQDTVAYEQYF	TGCGCCAGCAGCCAAGATACAGTGGCCTACGAGCAGTACTTC
TRBJ2-1	.	TRBV9	few	CASSPGQFSYNEQFF	TGTGCCAGCAGCCCAGGACAATTTTCCTACAATGAGCAGTTCTTC
TRBJ2-1	TRBD2	TRBV4-1	few	CASSQGRTSGSGNEQFF	TGCGCCAGCAGCCAGGGTCGGACTAGCGGGAGTGGCAATGAGCAGTTCTTC
TRBJ1-1	.	TRBV14	.	CASSQSVYIRSDTEAFF	TGTGCCAGCAGCCAAAGTGTGTATATTCGTTCGGACACTGAAGCTTTCTTT
TRBJ1-1	.	TRBV28	many	CASSSWAGAGTEAFF	TGTGCCAGCAGTTCCTGGGCAGGGGCCGGCACTGAAGCTTTCTTT
TRBJ1-5	.	TRBV12-3/TRBV12-4	.	CASSFGAALSQPQHF	TGTGCCAGCAGTTTTGGGGCAGCCCTAAGTCAGCCCCAGCATTTT
TRBJ2-3	TRBD1	TRBV10-1	few	CASRDPGQGADTQYF	TGCGCCAGCAGAGACCCGGGACAGGGGGCAGATACGCAGTATTTT
TRBJ1-5	.	TRBV20-1	few	CSASLRGPNQPQHF	TGCAGTGCTAGCCTGCGAGGACCCAATCAGCCCCAGCATTTT
TRBJ2-2	TRBD1	TRBV12-3/TRBV12-4	.	CASTESDRAGTGELFF	TGTGCCAGCACCGAATCCGACAGGGCGGGCACCGGGGAGCTGTTTTTT
TRBJ2-2	.	TRBV7-9	.	CASSHPPTGRRLSAGELFF	TGTGCCAGCAGCCATCCCCCGACAGGGAGGAGGTTAAGCGCCGGGGAGCTGTTTTTT
TRBJ2-1	.	TRBV20-1	.	CSARRASHEQFF	TGCAGTGCTAGAAGGGCTAGTCATGAGCAGTTCTTC
TRBJ2-6	.	TRBV6-6	many	CASSYSTAPGANVLTF	TGTGCCAGCAGTTACTCGACAGCCCCTGGGGCCAACGTCCTGACTTTC
TRBJ2-7	TRBD2	TRBV20-1	.	CSASLAGGDEQYF	TGCAGTGCTAGCCTAGCGGGAGGGGACGAGCAGTACTTC
TRBJ2-2	.	TRBV3-1	many	CASKRGVTGELFF	TGTGCCAGCAAGCGTGGTGTCACCGGGGAGCTGTTTTTT
TRBJ1-1	.	TRBV28	many	CASSYTGTPHTEAFF	TGTGCCAGCAGCTACACCGGGACACCCCACACTGAAGCTTTCTTT
TRBJ2-7	.	TRBV11-2	few	CASSPPGLDSYEQYF	TGTGCCAGCAGCCCCCCCGGACTCGACTCCTACGAGCAGTACTTC
TRBJ2-7	TRBD1	TRBV2	many	CASSEAQGTDFYEQYF	TGTGCCAGCAGTGAAGCGCAAGGGACAGACTTCTACGAGCAGTACTTC
TRBJ2-3	.	TRBV7-9	many	CASSLREYTSTDTQYF	TGTGCCAGCAGCTTAAGGGAATACACCAGCACAGATACGCAGTATTTT
TRBJ1-1	.	TRBV6-1	many	CASSPGENTEAFF	TGTGCCAGCAGTCCCGGAGAGAACACTGAAGCTTTCTTT
TRBJ2-7	.	TRBV6-1	many	CASTQASPVQGGYEQYF	TGTGCCAGCACCCAGGCCTCACCCGTCCAAGGGGGATACGAGCAGTACTTC
TRBJ2-7	TRBD2	TRBV5-1	few	CASSLEGTSGSLGSYEQYF	TGCGCCAGCAGCTTGGAGGGGACTAGCGGGAGTTTGGGTTCCTACGAGCAGTACTTC
TRBJ2-1	TRBD2	TRBV20-1	few	CSARGRLAGVYNEQFF	TGCAGTGCTAGAGGTAGACTAGCGGGAGTGTACAATGAGCAGTTCTTC